One sample yielded the 13 T cell receptor beta chains listed below, sequenced in a study of shared clonotypes between healthy human individuals. Clones were read by immunoSEQ multiplex PCR, and TCRdb kept only the in-frame ones, dropping some. The table lists around 1 million clones, about three quarters of them singletons. The sequenced sample consisted of memory CD4+ T cells sorted from blood. Subset specified: CD45RA-negative fraction. These receptors came from a man younger than 35 in good health.

The chain couples TRBV11-3 to TRBJ2-7, with TRBD2 as a possible D gene (5 bases). This CDR3 is built from 14 residues. The germline V gene has CDR1 SGHNT and CDR2 YENEEA. V was cut by 5 bases and J by 1 base, with 12 bases left in between. CDR3 DNA: TGTGCCAGCAGCCCTAGCACTGAGTCCTACGAGCAGTACTTC. Translation: CASSPSTESYEQYF.

DNA for the CDR3: TGTGCCAGCAGCTGGGGAAAAGGGGCTGTCGGCCACGAGCAGTACTTC. Its protein product is CASSWGKGAVGHEQYF. This chain links TRBV5-6 with TRBJ2-7, with D possibly being TRBD1 (5 bases). Germline lookup yields CDR1 SGHDT and CDR2 YYEEEE. CDR3 length equals 16 residues. V was trimmed by 3 bases and J by 5 bases, leaving 21 bases between them.

Comment on this clone: A single base is all that separates this from a far larger clone, so a read error is likely. This chain connects TRBV6-4 to TRBJ1-1, with D possibly matching TRBD1 (5 bases). V gave up 0 bases and J gave up 1 base, with 6 bases separating them. Germline assignment: CDR1 MRHNA and CDR2 SNTAGT. The length of the CDR3 is 14 residues. The DNA for the CDR3 is TGTGCCAGCAGTGACTCGGACAAGAACACTGAAGCTTTCTTT. Its protein product is CASSDSDKNTEAFF.

The chain employs TRBV11-3 and TRBJ2-1, with D maybe TRBD1 (6 bases). Trimming cost V 5 bases and J 0 bases, with 11 bases left between them. The CDR3 contains 15 residues. Germline loops: CDR1 SGHNT, CDR2 YENEEA. The CDR3 spells CASSRQASSYNEQFF. Written as DNA, the CDR3 is TGTGCCAGCAGCCGACAGGCCTCCTCCTACAATGAGCAGTTCTTC.

This clone was detected a few times. The V gene is TRBV10-3, the J gene TRBJ1-6, with 11 nucleotides matching TRBD1. Germline lookup yields CDR1 ENHRY and CDR2 SYGVKD. The CDR3 covers 17 residues. V trimming: 0 bases; J trimming: 6 bases; junction bases outside the gene matches: 4. The CDR3 here is CAISESRTGGSNSPLHF. CDR3 nucleotides: TGTGCCATCAGTGAGTCGAGGACAGGGGGCAGTAATTCACCCCTCCACTTT.

The gene calls are TRBV2 and TRBJ1-2; unclear D gene. The V end lost 10 bases, the J end lost 6 bases, and 12 bases lay between the germline ends. The length of the CDR3 is 11 residues. Germline V gene data show CDR1 as SNHLY and CDR2 as FYNNEI. CDR3 sequence: CAIPSGDGYTF. DNA for the CDR3: TGTGCCATCCCAAGTGGGGATGGCTACACCTTC.

This clone appeared a few times. This sequence joins TRBV30 and TRBJ1-1; 7 bases align to TRBD1. The V gene's germline CDR1 is GTSNPN and CDR2 SVGIG (reference sequence). There are 12 residues in the CDR3. V was clipped by 5 bases and J by 4 bases; unmatched bases: 4. This CDR3 is CAWGQDRTEAFF. Here the CDR3 DNA reads TGTGCCTGGGGACAGGATCGCACTGAAGCTTTCTTT.

The V call is TRBV5-1, the J call TRBJ2-2, with D perhaps TRBD2 (6 bases). CDR1 is SGHRS, CDR2 YFSETQ, per germline. Trimming removed 5 bases at V and 4 bases at J, with 15 bases between. The CDR3 sequence is 15 residues long. The CDR3 spells CASRFTSSGTGELFF. CDR3 coding DNA: TGCGCCAGCAGATTTACTAGTAGCGGCACCGGGGAGCTGTTTTTT.

The chain joins TRBV6-5 to TRBJ1-5; no definite D call. V was shortened by 5 bases and J by 5 bases, with 7 bases between the two germline ends. The CDR3 is 12 residues long. Germline CDR1 is MNHEY and CDR2 is SVGAGI. The CDR3 sequence is CASSTRDQPQHF. Here the CDR3 DNA reads TGTGCCAGCAGTACTCGAGATCAGCCCCAGCATTTT.

V usage is TRBV7-2 and J usage is TRBJ1-2; D is ambiguous. CDR1 and CDR2 (germline): SGHTA, FQGNSA. The ends were cut back, 0 bases at V and 5 bases at J, with 13 bases in the middle. The CDR3 is 15 residues long. In DNA form, the CDR3 reads TGTGCCAGCAGCTTAGCGCCCGGGGAGAAATATGGCTACACCTTC. Encoded protein: CASSLAPGEKYGYTF.

V and J are TRBV27 and TRBJ1-2; unclear D gene. The length of the CDR3 is 16 residues. Trimming took 2 bases from V and 8 from J, leaving 21 bases between them. Germline CDR1 MNHEY, CDR2 SMNVEV (reference sequence). CDR3 amino acids: CASSLVLTTGIGGYTF. For the CDR3, the DNA is TGTGCCAGCAGTTTAGTGTTAACTACGGGGATCGGAGGCTACACCTTC.

V gene TRBV21-1 combines with J gene TRBJ1-2; TRBD1 was called by the table and not checked on the DNA. TRBV21-1 is a documented pseudogene. The CDR3 spans 13 residues. The CDR3 is CASSKAGDYGYTF. CDR3 bases: TGTGCCAGCAGCAAAGCAGGGGACTATGGCTACACCTTC.

This clone was recorded a few times. The chain carries TRBV2 and TRBJ1-2; D not certain. CDR1 SNHLY and CDR2 FYNNEI come from the germline V gene. V was shortened by 6 bases and J by 5 bases, with 7 bases between the two germline ends. The CDR3 spans 11 residues. The CDR3 bases are TGTGCCAGCAGCCAAGGATATGGCTACACCTTC. It encodes CASSQGYGYTF.